Sequencing of this TCR beta chain was carried out in a study of shared clonotypes between healthy human individuals. Losses at the gene ends were 0 bases for V and 3 bases for J; bases not matched to a gene: 9. CDR1 is SGHNT and CDR2 is YYREEE in the germline V gene (reference sequence). This CDR3 spans 17 amino acids. The method was immunoSEQ multiplex PCR; TCRdb's version includes in-frame clones alone and lacks a portion of them. The sample consists of about 2,500,000 clones, roughly nine tenths of them appearing once. Naive CD45RA+ and memory CD45RA-negative subsets were split from CD4+ cells. Sequencing was performed on naive CD4+ T cells sorted from blood. Subset described: CD45RA+ positively selected. This sequence joins TRBV5-4 and TRBJ2-1; 7 positions match TRBD2. The TCR comes from a man younger than 35 in good health. CDR3 region: CASSLGSSGTDYNEQFF. The CDR3, as DNA: TGTGCCAGCAGCTTGGGATCTAGCGGTACGGACTACAATGAGCAGTTCTTC.